A selection of T cell receptor beta chains follows, all from one sample in a study of T cell repertoires in cytomegalovirus infection. For these TCRs, the target antigens are not known. Via MiXCR, TCRdb re-called the reads, giving one row per CDR3 protein. The data show some 800,000 distinct CDR3 sequences, less than 35% seen once. The sequencing used cultured CD8+ T cells from PBMCs, collected from culture after CMV antigen stimulation. The receptors were gathered from a human donor in good health (CMV status not recorded). Some clones in this sample may be carry-over from other donors' samples. Each CDR3 is given with its conserved first and last residue.

TRBV4-2	TRBJ1-1	CASKSGGNTEAFF
TRBV5-4	TRBJ2-5	CASSSRWSGVSGETQYF
TRBV3-1	TRBJ2-5	CASSHDRPGLAGGSRETQYF
TRBV7-6	TRBJ2-7	CASSAGGGTYEQYF
TRBV5-4	TRBJ2-2	CASSLGALMNTGELFF
TRBV6-4	TRBJ1-5	CASTSPPLYSNQPQHF
TRBV27	TRBJ1-2	CASSPEQGTTVGGYTF
TRBV12-3/TRBV12-4	TRBJ2-3	CASSLQGISGTDTQYF
TRBV12-5	TRBJ1-1	CASGLVTGAEAFF
TRBV28	TRBJ2-5	CASSLELEETQYF
TRBV20-1	TRBJ2-2	CSARGTNTGELFF
TRBV6-6	TRBJ2-7	CASTQRQGSYEQYF
TRBV12-3/TRBV12-4	TRBJ1-1	CATRGTGDLNTEAFF
TRBV7-9	TRBJ1-2	CASSLGDNRSRRGYTF
TRBV12-5	TRBJ2-3	CASGFPRTGPQYF
TRBV27	TRBJ1-2	CASSFGGRYGYTF
TRBV2	TRBJ2-2	CASSDYSTNTGELFF
TRBV7-6	TRBJ2-7	CASSRLAGPYEQYF
TRBV7-8	TRBJ2-1	CASRGTEGARNEQFF
TRBV6-6	TRBJ2-6	CASSYGTGPGANVLTF
TRBV19	TRBJ1-2	CASSPTSTSAYGYTF
TRBV29-1	TRBJ2-7	CSVQTGYSYEQYF
TRBV6-6	TRBJ2-7	CASSYTAPGQVNYEQYF
TRBV6-5	TRBJ1-2	CASSRPGGYGYTF
TRBV5-3	TRBJ1-2	CASSPRQGGYGYTF
TRBV27	TRBJ2-5	CASSPLAIQETQYF
TRBV6-1	TRBJ2-2	CASSEAPSLFAGVDTGELFF
TRBV2	TRBJ2-1	CASHTFNNEQFF
TRBV12-3/TRBV12-4	TRBJ1-1	CATNRGTSTEAFF
TRBV9	TRBJ2-2	CASRGDRGPGELFF
TRBV6-2/TRBV6-3	TRBJ1-1	CASSPPTALSTEAFF
TRBV4-3	TRBJ2-1	CASSQKRVENNEQFF
TRBV7-8	TRBJ1-1	CASSLGTGSLEAFF
TRBV29-1	TRBJ2-3	CSVDQDPDTQYF
TRBV7-9	TRBJ1-6	CASSSGRILSPLHF
TRBV12-3/TRBV12-4	TRBJ2-1	CAIPHLGGQFF
TRBV12-3/TRBV12-4	TRBJ1-6	CASSSLDLNSPLHF
TRBV5-6	TRBJ2-3	CVNSLELAGITDTQYF
TRBV5-6	TRBJ1-5	CASSLGTGRQPQHF
TRBV7-8	TRBJ1-2	CASSLAVRVKGYTF
TRBV2	TRBJ1-1	CASSRQGRTEAFF
TRBV7-9	TRBJ2-1	CASSQFDRGKSSYNEQFF
TRBV3-1	TRBJ2-3	CASSQGVLAGYTDTQYF
TRBV7-6	TRBJ1-3	CASSLGGDFSGNTIYF
TRBV11-2	TRBJ1-1	CASSLDFTAEAFF
TRBV7-9	TRBJ1-4	CASSLPGTASEKLFF
TRBV27	TRBJ2-1	CASSTSGDPYNEQFF
TRBV6-1	TRBJ1-3	CATDERGTGNTIYF
TRBV5-4	TRBJ1-4	CASGFLVTGEGNEKLFF
TRBV7-9	TRBJ2-7	CARSSTGTGTYEQYF
TRBV7-2	TRBJ1-4	CASSLEGASEKLFF
TRBV10-1	TRBJ2-5	CASLEGAPKETQYF
TRBV9	TRBJ2-1	CASSVGATGTKRNEQFF
TRBV7-6	TRBJ2-7	CASSPGGVSREQYF
TRBV7-9	TRBJ1-5	CASSLEPGEDQPQHF
TRBV27	TRBJ1-1	CASTSRRGRTEAFF
TRBV24-1	TRBJ2-2	CATSDLDGQVPNTGELFF
TRBV7-2	TRBJ2-3	CASSLVWSTSTDTQYF